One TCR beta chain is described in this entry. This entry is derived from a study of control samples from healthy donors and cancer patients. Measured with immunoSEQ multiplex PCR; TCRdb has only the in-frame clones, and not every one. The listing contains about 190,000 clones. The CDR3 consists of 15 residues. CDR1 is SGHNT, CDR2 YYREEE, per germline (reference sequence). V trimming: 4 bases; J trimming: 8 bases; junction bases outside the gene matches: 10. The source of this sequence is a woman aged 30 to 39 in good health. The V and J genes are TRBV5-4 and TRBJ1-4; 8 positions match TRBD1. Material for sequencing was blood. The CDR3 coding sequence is TGTGCCAGCAGCCCTGCAGGGGGCAGGAGGGAAAAACTGTTTTTT. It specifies CASSPAGGRREKLFF.